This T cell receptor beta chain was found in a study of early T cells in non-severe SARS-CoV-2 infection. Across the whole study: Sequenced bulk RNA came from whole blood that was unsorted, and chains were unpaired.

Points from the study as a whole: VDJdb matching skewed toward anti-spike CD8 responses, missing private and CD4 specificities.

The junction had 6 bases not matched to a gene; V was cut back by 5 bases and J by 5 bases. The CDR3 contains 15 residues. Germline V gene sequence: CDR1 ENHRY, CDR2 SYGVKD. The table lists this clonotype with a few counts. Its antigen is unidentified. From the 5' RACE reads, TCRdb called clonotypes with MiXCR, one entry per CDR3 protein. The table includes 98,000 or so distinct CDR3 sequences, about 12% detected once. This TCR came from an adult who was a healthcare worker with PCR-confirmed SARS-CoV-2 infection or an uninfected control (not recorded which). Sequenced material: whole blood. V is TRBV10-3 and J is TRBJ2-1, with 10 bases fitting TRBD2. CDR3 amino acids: CAISRLAGDNNEQFF. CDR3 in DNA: TGTGCCATCAGTCGTCTAGCGGGGGACAACAATGAGCAGTTCTTC.